Each of the 14 T cell receptor beta chains below was sequenced from the same sample in a study of T cells of healthy individuals (dated by TCRdb to the late 2010s). Receptor amplification or capture employed 5' RACE. TCRdb records Illumina MiSeq as the sequencer. TCRdb passed the public sequencing reads through fastp at Q25 and MiXCR, retaining productive beta sequences. Identical CDR3 proteins give one entry, which carries the most common genes and DNA. Across this sample there are approximately 52,000 distinct CDR3 sequences, with roughly 14% seen only once. The top ten clones comprise 15% to 20% of the sample. The receptors stem from a human donor in good health.

Ten or more counts support this clonotype. V usage is TRBV30 and J usage is TRBJ2-1; D perhaps matches TRBD1 (7 bases). V was shortened by 4 bases and J by 0 bases, with 16 bases between the two germline ends. CDR1 is GTSNPN, CDR2 SVGIG, per germline (reference sequence). This CDR3 has 16 residues. The CDR3 nucleotides are TGTGCCTGGAACCCCGCAGGGGGGAGCTCCTACAATGAGCAGTTCTTC. It is translated as CAWNPAGGSSYNEQFF.

The chain joins TRBV5-1 to TRBJ2-7, with 10 bases that match TRBD1. This CDR3 region has 15 residues. CDR1 and CDR2 (germline): SGHRS, YFSETQ. V dropped 2 bases and J dropped 3; count of bases not matched to a gene: 5. The CDR3 nucleotides are TGCGCCAGCAGCTTTAAGACAGGGGGCATCTACGAGCAGTACTTC. Translated, it gives CASSFKTGGIYEQYF.

The J gene is TRBJ1-2, the V gene TRBV10-3; D unclear. The germline V and J ends were trimmed by 5 bases and 5 bases, with 15 bases remaining between them. The V gene's germline CDR1 is ENHRY and CDR2 SYGVKD. The CDR3 has 14 amino acids. CDR3 residues: CAISTGSLKYGYTF. CDR3 bases: TGTGCCATCAGTACCGGGAGTCTAAAGTATGGCTACACCTTC.

The chain combines TRBV9 with TRBJ2-7; D gene ambiguous. The length of the CDR3 is 12 residues. V lost 2 bases and J lost 6, with 9 bases in between. Per the germline V gene, CDR1 is SGDLS and CDR2 is YYNGEE. For the CDR3, the DNA is TGTGCCAGCAGCGTCGACCTGGGCGAGCAGTACTTC. Its translation: CASSVDLGEQYF.

This clonotype was seen ten or more times. CDR3 sequence: CASSFAGTNSPLHF. DNA for the CDR3: TGTGCCAGCAGTTTTGCGGGGACTAATTCACCCCTCCACTTT. This chain uses TRBV27 with TRBJ1-6; a weak D match, TRBD1 (5 bases). In germline, CDR1 is MNHEY, CDR2 SMNVEV (reference sequence). Deletions cut 3 bases from V and 6 bases from J, with 9 bases between. CDR3 length: 14 residues.

This clonotype was detected a few times. The chain combines TRBV30 with TRBJ2-1, with D possibly being TRBD2 (5 bases). The V gene lost 4 bases and the J gene lost 8 bases, with 15 bases spanning the gap. The CDR3 consists of 13 residues. The germline V gene encodes CDR1 GTSNPN and CDR2 SVGIG (reference sequence). CDR3 sequence: CAWTRRMDHEQFF. In DNA, the CDR3 is TGTGCCTGGACCAGGAGGATGGACCATGAGCAGTTCTTC.

CDR3 residues: CSAMKSGASHNTEAFF. The CDR3 nucleotides read TGCAGTGCTATGAAATCAGGGGCCTCACATAACACTGAAGCTTTCTTT. The J gene is TRBJ1-1, the V gene TRBV20-1; possibly TRBD1 for D (6 bases). This CDR3 contains 16 residues. V lost 4 bases and J lost 2, with 20 bases in between. CDR1 and CDR2 (germline): DFQATT, SNEGSKA (reference sequence).

DNA of the CDR3: TGTGCCACCAGCAGCAGACAGGGGGCCTACGAGCAGTACTTC. It translates to CATSSRQGAYEQYF. This chain joins TRBV15 and TRBJ2-7, with 9 bases lining up with TRBD1. V trimming: 3 bases; J trimming: 2 bases; junction bases outside the gene matches: 2. Germline V gene data show CDR1 as LNHNV and CDR2 as YYDKDF (reference sequence). The CDR3 runs 14 residues.

This clonotype was seen many times. The J gene is TRBJ2-3, the V gene TRBV5-1, with 12 nucleotides matching TRBD2. The CDR3 is made up of 16 amino acids. Losses at the gene ends were 4 bases for V and 1 base for J; bases not matched to a gene: 4. Germline V lookup: CDR1 SGHRS, CDR2 YFSETQ. CDR3 sequence reads: CASSRRLAGGTDTQYF. In DNA form, the CDR3 reads TGCGCCAGCAGCCGTCGACTAGCGGGGGGCACAGATACGCAGTATTTT.

This clonotype has a count of ten or more. This chain joins TRBV14 and TRBJ2-7, with a weak D call TRBD2 (5 bases). Germline V gene data show CDR1 as SGHDN and CDR2 as FVKESK. Trimming cost V 4 bases and J 3 bases, with 13 bases left between them. This CDR3 is built from 14 residues. CDR3 nucleotide sequence: TGTGCCAGCAGCCCTTGGACTGCCGACTACGAGCAGTACTTC. Encoded protein: CASSPWTADYEQYF.

This clonotype was counted only a few times. This rearrangement joins TRBV20-1 to TRBJ2-7, with 7 bases aligning to TRBD1. Unmatched junction bases numbered 14, after V lost 6 bases and J lost 3 bases. This CDR3 region has 15 residues. Germline-derived CDR1 and CDR2 are DFQATT and SNEGSKA (reference sequence). Here the CDR3 reads CSASFDDRAGYEQYF. As DNA, the CDR3 is TGCAGTGCCTCGTTTGATGACAGGGCTGGCTACGAGCAGTACTTC.

This clonotype came up a few times. The genes are TRBV7-9 and TRBJ2-1, with 9 nucleotides matching TRBD2. CDR1 and CDR2 from the germline V gene are SEHNR and FQNEAQ (reference sequence). This CDR3 has 16 residues. Trimming cost V 2 bases and J 7 bases; bases outside gene matches: 9. CDR3 bases: TGTGCCAGCAGCTTACGGAGCGGGGGGCCTTCTAATGAGCAGTTCTTC. It codes for CASSLRSGGPSNEQFF.

V and J are TRBV2 and TRBJ2-5; D remains unclear. CDR1 and CDR2 (germline): SNHLY, FYNNEI. Trimming left V 4 bases short and J 5 bases short, with 8 bases between. This CDR3 comprises 12 residues. The chain's CDR3 is CASSAGRETQYF. The CDR3 DNA is TGTGCCAGCAGTGCTGGCAGGGAGACCCAGTACTTC.

The chain combines TRBV30 with TRBJ1-1; perhaps TRBD1 as D (6 bases). Germline values: CDR1 GTSNPN, CDR2 SVGIG (reference sequence). V was trimmed by 2 bases and J by 0 bases, leaving 16 bases between them. The CDR3 runs 16 residues. CDR3 loop: CAWSKRRQAVNTEAFF. The CDR3 coding sequence is TGTGCCTGGAGTAAAAGGAGACAGGCGGTGAACACTGAAGCTTTCTTT.